A selection of T cell receptor beta chains follows, all from one sample in a study of Graves' ophthalmopathy and Graves' hyperthyroidism. From the multiplex PCR reads, TCRdb called clonotypes with MiXCR, one entry per CDR3 protein. The sample yields 450,000 to 600,000 distinct CDR3 sequences, roughly 39% seen once. The source material was peripheral blood or thyroid tissue (not recorded which). The origin of the receptors is an adult man with Graves' hyperthyroidism. Each CDR3 is given with its conserved first and last residue. D genes are given only for firm matches. A clone size is listed for some rows: how often the clone was seen (once, few, many), or a class if it is expanded.

TRBV18	TRBJ2-7	.	TRBD1	TGTGCCAGCTCCCACAGGGGAGACGAGCAGTACTTC	CASSHRGDEQYF
TRBV2	TRBJ1-4	.	.	TGTGCCAGCAGTCGGGGCAGGGCGAATGAAAAACTGTTTTTT	CASSRGRANEKLFF
TRBV4-1	TRBJ2-7	many	TRBD2	TGCGCCAGCAGCCAAGTAACTAGCGGCGAGCAGTACTTC	CASSQVTSGEQYF
TRBV19	TRBJ1-5	many	.	TGTGCCAGTCAACCTTTGACAGCCCTAAAAGATCAGCCCCAGCATTTT	CASQPLTALKDQPQHF
TRBV25-1	TRBJ2-7	many	TRBD1	TGTGCCAGCAGGGGGGACAGGACACCATACGAGCAGTACTTC	CASRGDRTPYEQYF
TRBV5-8	TRBJ2-7	many	TRBD1	TGTGCCAGCAGCTTAACGACAGGGGCCTACGAGCAGTACTTC	CASSLTTGAYEQYF
TRBV29-1	TRBJ1-1	.	.	TGCAGCTTAGAGGCAGGGAGGAACACTGAAGCTTTCTTT	CSLEAGRNTEAFF
TRBV5-1	TRBJ1-1	.	.	TGCGCCAGCAGCCGATTCGGGGGGACTGAAGCTTTCTTT	CASSRFGGTEAFF
TRBV20-1	TRBJ2-5	.	.	TGCAGTGGTGGAGGTGCTTTAGAGACCCAGTACTTC	CSGGGALETQYF
TRBV7-3	TRBJ2-6	few	.	TGTGCCAGCAGCTTAGGGTTTCAGACAGGACCCTCTGGGGCCAACGTCCTGACTTTC	CASSLGFQTGPSGANVLTF
TRBV5-1	TRBJ2-7	few	TRBD2	TGCGCCAGCAGCCTTAATTCCGGGACTACCTACGAGCAGTACTTC	CASSLNSGTTYEQYF
TRBV29-1	TRBJ2-3	.	.	TGCAGCGTTGAATTCTGGAGGACAGCCGATACCACAGATACGCAGTATTTT	CSVEFWRTADTTDTQYF
TRBV29-1	TRBJ1-2	many	.	TGCAGCGTTGAAGAGGGCAGAAAAAACTATGGCTACACCTTC	CSVEEGRKNYGYTF
TRBV5-1	TRBJ2-5	few	.	TGCGCCAGCAGCATGACAGGAGGGACTAACTTACAAGAGACCCAGTACTTC	CASSMTGGTNLQETQYF
TRBV3-1	TRBJ2-2	.	.	TGTGCCAGCAGCCAGTCGGGCGGGGAGCTGTTTTTT	CASSQSGGELFF
TRBV3-1	TRBJ1-1	.	.	TGTGCCAGCAGCGACCCTATCGACACTGAAGCTTTCTTT	CASSDPIDTEAFF
TRBV7-9	TRBJ2-1	.	.	TGTGCCAGCAGCTTAGGGGGGACGAATGAGCAGTTCTTC	CASSLGGTNEQFF
TRBV12-3/TRBV12-4	TRBJ2-3	few	.	TGTGCCAGCAGTTTAGGGTGGGGGCGCGGAGATACGCAGTATTTT	CASSLGWGRGDTQYF
TRBV20-1	TRBJ1-1	.	.	TGCAGTGCTGGGGCAGACAACGCTGAAGCTTTCTTT	CSAGADNAEAFF
TRBV2	TRBJ2-7	many	.	TGTGCCAGCTCCGCGGGCGCCCTTTACGAGCAGTACTTC	CASSAGALYEQYF
TRBV29-1	TRBJ1-1	.	.	TGCAGCTTAGATTTGGTGAACACTGAAGCTTTCTTT	CSLDLVNTEAFF
TRBV19	TRBJ1-1	.	.	TGTGCCAGTAGTATAGATAGTACTTTAACTGAAGCTTTCTTT	CASSIDSTLTEAFF
TRBV20-1	TRBJ2-5	many	TRBD2	TGCAGTGCTAGAGAGGTCCGGAGCGGGAGGGCCTCAGAGACCCAGTACTTC	CSAREVRSGRASETQYF
TRBV12-3/TRBV12-4	TRBJ1-3	.	.	TGTGCCACCACAGAGGACGGGAGGGCCGGAGCCACCATATATTTT	CATTEDGRAGATIYF
TRBV7-2	TRBJ1-4	.	.	TGTGCCAGCAGCTTGACTAGCGGGGAAAAACTGTTTTTT	CASSLTSGEKLFF
TRBV25-1	TRBJ1-5	once	.	TGTGCCAGCAGCATAGGGGAATATAGCAATCAGCCCCAGCATTTT	CASSIGEYSNQPQHF
TRBV20-1	TRBJ1-5	.	.	TGCAGTGCCGGGACGGGGTCCCCCAGACAGCCCCAGCATTTT	CSAGTGSPRQPQHF
TRBV7-9	TRBJ2-5	once	TRBD2	TGTGCCAGCAGTGAAGCAGGCGGGGGTCCACAAGAGACCCAGTACTTC	CASSEAGGGPQETQYF
TRBV4-1	TRBJ1-2	many	.	TGCGCCAGCAGCCAATCCCCGAGGTATGGCTACACCTTC	CASSQSPRYGYTF
TRBV7-2	TRBJ1-2	many	TRBD1	TGTGCCAGCAGCCCCTACAGGGGCTCTAACTATGGCTACACCTTC	CASSPYRGSNYGYTF
TRBV11-2	TRBJ2-5	.	TRBD1	TGTGCCAGCAGACAGGGACAGGCAGAGACCCAGTACTTC	CASRQGQAETQYF
TRBV7-9	TRBJ1-3	many	.	TGTGCCAGCAGCTACGACTCTGGAAACACCATATATTTT	CASSYDSGNTIYF
TRBV6-5	TRBJ1-1	.	.	TGTGCCAGCAGTTACTTCCAGGGAAGCACTGAAGCTTTCTTT	CASSYFQGSTEAFF
TRBV29-1	TRBJ2-3	.	TRBD2	TGCAGCGTTGAAGGAGGGTTGCGGGAGCTAGATACGCAGTATTTT	CSVEGGLRELDTQYF
TRBV13	TRBJ1-1	.	TRBD1	TGTGCCAGCAGCCCTCAGGGGGCGTTGGGAAACACTGAAGCTTTCTTT	CASSPQGALGNTEAFF
TRBV6-5	TRBJ1-5	.	.	TGTGCCAGCTCCCAGGACGGCCTTAGGCAGCCCCAGCATTTT	CASSQDGLRQPQHF
TRBV5-6	TRBJ2-1	.	.	TGTGCCAGCAGCTTGTCGACAGGTTGGCAGTTCTTC	CASSLSTGWQFF
TRBV7-3	TRBJ2-7	.	.	TGTGCCAGCAGCTTAGGGAGTCTCGAAGGGGCCTACGAGCAGTACTTC	CASSLGSLEGAYEQYF
TRBV20-1	TRBJ1-5	many	TRBD1	TGCAGTGCTAGAGATCCGACAGGGGATCGTCAGCCCCAGCATTTT	CSARDPTGDRQPQHF
TRBV5-1	TRBJ2-7	.	.	TGCGCCAGCAGCTCGCCCCAGGGTCGCAACTACGAGCAGTACTTC	CASSSPQGRNYEQYF
TRBV5-8	TRBJ1-6	few	TRBD1	TGTGCCAGCAGCCCTTCCGACAGGGGCAATAATTCACCCCTCCACTTT	CASSPSDRGNNSPLHF
TRBV10-3	TRBJ1-5	many	.	TGTGCCAGCAGTTACTTCGGGGGCGGTCAGCCCCAGCATTTT	CASSYFGGGQPQHF
TRBV7-2	TRBJ2-1	few	.	TGTGCCAGCAGCTTAACCGCATCCTCCTACAATGAGCAGTTCTTC	CASSLTASSYNEQFF